This entry concerns a single TCR beta chain. Antigen specificity is unknown. This specimen comes from a study of Ad26.COV2.S vaccination and SARS-CoV-2 variants. Study-wide findings and caveats: Vaccinees showed greater spike-specific TCR breadth than placebo recipients. Estimates derived from TCR breadth and depth analyses may have underestimated total T cell responses. Marked by substantial breadth, spike-specific CD8+ and CD4+ T cell responses were reportedly seen after vaccination.

Only in-frame clones appear in the TCRdb table, and some are missing; sequencing was by immunoSEQ multiplex PCR. The sample lists 300,000 to 450,000 clones; around 83% were seen once. Treatment reported: around 19 received Ad26.COV2.S at low or high dose, single or two shots; about five received placebo; per-sample allocation not given. The samples were gathered on day 63 after the first injection of vaccine or placebo. Aged 18-55 years, donor was enrolled in Boston in 2020. Sequenced material: peripheral blood, taken in a trial of Ad26.COV2.S vaccine versus placebo. This TCR was recovered from a person between 18 and 59 years old who received the Ad26.COV2.S COVID-19 vaccine or a placebo.

The CDR3 sequence: CASRPGLAGGYEQYF. The CDR3 DNA sequence: TGTGCCAGCAGACCAGGACTAGCGGGGGGTTACGAGCAGTACTTC. The V gene is TRBV2, the J gene TRBJ2-7; 14 nucleotides match TRBD2. V dropped 6 bases and J dropped 4; count of bases not matched to a gene: 5. The CDR3 is 15 amino acids. The germline gives CDR1 SNHLY, CDR2 FYNNEI.